A selection of T cell receptor beta chains follows, all from one sample in a study of T cell responses to AZD1222 COVID-19 vaccine. Assay used: immunoSEQ multiplex PCR; TCRdb lists only in-frame clones, some missing. Here the sample spans 250,000 to 300,000 clones, 85% to 95% being singletons. The sample in question was peripheral blood, obtained 28 days after the second AZD1222 dose. The receptor source for this set is an adult who received the AZD1222 COVID-19 vaccine. CDR3s include the opening cysteine and the closing phenylalanine or tryptophan. Each record gives: V gene, D gene, clone size, J gene, CDR3 protein, CDR3 DNA. D genes are given only for firm matches. Clone size is given for some rows only: seen once, a few or many times, or a class if the clone is expanded.

TRBV7-9	-	-	TRBJ2-3	CASSGGPDRSTDTQYF	TGTGCCAGCAGCGGAGGGCCGGACAGAAGCACAGATACGCAGTATTTT
TRBV10-1	TRBD1	-	TRBJ2-7	CASSIQGVSYEQYF	TGCGCCAGCAGTATACAGGGGGTCTCCTACGAGCAGTACTTC
TRBV10-3	TRBD2	-	TRBJ2-2	CAIRRLAENTGELFF	TGTGCCATCAGGAGACTAGCGGAGAACACCGGGGAGCTGTTTTTT
TRBV20-1	-	-	TRBJ1-1	CSAAQREAFF	TGCAGTGCTGCCCAGCGGGAAGCTTTCTTT
TRBV28	TRBD2	once	TRBJ2-7	CASSLYGGEGFEQYF	TGTGCCAGCAGTTTATACGGAGGGGAGGGGTTCGAGCAGTACTTC
TRBV2	-	-	TRBJ2-2	CASSTTGRGTGELFF	TGTGCCAGCAGTACGACAGGGAGGGGAACCGGGGAGCTGTTTTTT
TRBV7-9	-	-	TRBJ1-2	CASSLEGTAGYGYTF	TGTGCCAGCAGCTTAGAGGGCACGGCGGGCTATGGCTACACCTTC
TRBV2	-	-	TRBJ1-1	CASSGGEGTEAFF	TGTGCCAGCAGTGGGGGGGAAGGGACTGAAGCTTTCTTT
TRBV10-3	-	-	TRBJ2-7	CAIRGQSSSYEQYF	TGTGCCATCAGAGGACAGTCGAGCTCCTACGAGCAGTACTTC
TRBV5-5	TRBD1	-	TRBJ1-5	CASSLSGGGYQPQHF	TGTGCCAGCAGCTTGTCGGGAGGGGGCTATCAGCCCCAGCATTTT
TRBV6-5	-	-	TRBJ1-2	CASSLDYNYGYTF	TGTGCCAGCAGCCTGGACTATAACTATGGCTACACCTTC
TRBV7-2	-	-	TRBJ2-5	CASSLSQQETQYF	TGTGCCAGCAGCTTATCGCAGCAAGAGACCCAGTACTTC
TRBV28	-	once	TRBJ2-1	CASWGGSSYNEQFF	TGTGCCAGCTGGGGCGGCAGCTCCTACAATGAGCAGTTCTTC
TRBV29-1	TRBD1	-	TRBJ2-5	CSVAYGTGDKGETQYF	TGCAGCGTTGCCTACGGAACAGGGGACAAGGGGGAGACCCAGTACTTC
TRBV2	TRBD2	-	TRBJ2-2	CASSRAGGLVGELFF	TGTGCCAGCAGTCGTGCGGGGGGTCTTGTCGGGGAGCTGTTTTTT
TRBV3-1/TRBV3-2	-	few	TRBJ2-7	CASSQATRGEQYF	TGTGCCAGCAGCCAAGCGACACGGGGCGAGCAGTACTTC
TRBV5-1	-	-	TRBJ1-5	CASSLVGEQPQHF	TGCGCCAGCAGCTTGGTAGGGGAACAGCCCCAGCATTTT
TRBV28	-	-	TRBJ2-7	CASSFGGGPYEQYF	TGTGCCAGCAGTTTCGGAGGGGGCCCCTACGAGCAGTACTTC
TRBV7-2	TRBD1	-	TRBJ2-7	CASSYRTGGSEQYF	TGTGCCAGCAGCTACAGGACAGGGGGGAGTGAGCAGTACTTC
TRBV4-1	-	-	TRBJ2-1	CASSPGPQRNEQFF	TGCGCCAGCAGCCCGGGCCCCCAGAGAAATGAGCAGTTCTTC
TRBV19	TRBD2	few	TRBJ2-2	CASSDLAGALRVTGELFF	TGTGCCAGTAGTGATCTAGCGGGAGCCCTAAGAGTCACCGGGGAGCTGTTTTTT
TRBV5-1	TRBD1	once	TRBJ1-6	CASSFDRVDSPLHF	TGCGCCAGCAGCTTCGACAGGGTAGATTCACCCCTCCACTTT
TRBV19	-	-	TRBJ1-2	CASTRGLDGYTF	TGTGCCAGTACCAGGGGACTGGATGGCTACACCTTC
TRBV27	-	-	TRBJ2-7	CASSFYGHPSYEQYF	TGTGCCAGCAGTTTCTATGGACACCCTTCCTACGAGCAGTACTTC
TRBV5-1	TRBD2	-	TRBJ2-1	CASSPPGAGGYYNEQFF	TGCGCCAGCAGCCCGCCCGGAGCGGGGGGGTATTACAATGAGCAGTTCTTC
TRBV28	TRBD2	-	TRBJ2-7	CASSLSGGSYEQYF	TGTGCCAGCAGTTTAAGCGGGGGATCCTACGAGCAGTACTTC
TRBV2	TRBD2	-	TRBJ2-2	CANAGLAGSGELFF	TGTGCCAACGCGGGACTAGCGGGATCCGGGGAGCTGTTTTTT
TRBV2	TRBD2	once	TRBJ2-1	CASRLAGVYNEQFF	TGTGCCAGCAGACTAGCGGGGGTTTACAATGAGCAGTTCTTC
TRBV5-1	TRBD1	-	TRBJ1-1	CASSKQGEGNTEAFF	TGCGCCAGCAGCAAGCAGGGGGAGGGAAACACTGAAGCTTTCTTT
TRBV6-5	TRBD1	-	TRBJ1-5	CASTDRSLSNQPQHF	TGTGCCAGCACGGACAGGTCCCTTAGCAATCAGCCCCAGCATTTT
TRBV18	-	-	TRBJ2-1	CASSLRRSSYNEQFF	TGTGCCAGCTCACTCAGGAGGAGCTCCTACAATGAGCAGTTCTTC
TRBV18	-	-	TRBJ2-7	CASSTDFGSYEQYF	TGTGCCAGCTCAACAGATTTCGGCTCCTACGAGCAGTACTTC
TRBV5-8	-	-	TRBJ1-3	CASSPRQASGNTIYF	TGTGCCAGCAGCCCTAGACAGGCCTCTGGAAACACCATATATTTT
TRBV2	TRBD1	-	TRBJ1-2	CASSEDRGRSGGYTF	TGTGCCAGCAGTGAAGACAGGGGGCGCTCTGGGGGCTACACCTTC
TRBV24-1	TRBD2	-	TRBJ2-1	CATSDLRTSGGGSYNEQFF	TGTGCCACCAGTGATTTGCGGACTAGCGGGGGGGGATCCTACAATGAGCAGTTCTTC
TRBV18	-	-	TRBJ2-7	CASSPRKGSYEQYF	TGTGCCAGCTCACCAAGGAAAGGGTCCTACGAGCAGTACTTC
TRBV20-1	-	-	TRBJ2-3	CSAPGTQYF	TGCAGTGCCCCAGGGACGCAGTATTTT
TRBV19	-	-	TRBJ1-1	CASTGTEAFF	TGTGCCAGTACGGGCACTGAAGCTTTCTTT
TRBV2	-	-	TRBJ1-5	CASRLDTVGGQPQHF	TGTGCCAGCAGACTCGACACGGTAGGGGGTCAGCCCCAGCATTTT
TRBV7-3	-	-	TRBJ2-2	CASSLAVGGLNTGELFF	TGTGCCAGCAGCTTAGCCGTCGGGGGGCTGAACACCGGGGAGCTGTTTTTT
TRBV7-9	-	once	TRBJ2-5	CASSFSGAGETQYF	TGTGCCAGCAGCTTCTCGGGGGCGGGAGAGACCCAGTACTTC
TRBV18	-	-	TRBJ2-7	CASSPRVSEQYF	TGTGCCAGCTCACCAAGGGTAAGCGAGCAGTACTTC
TRBV28	-	-	TRBJ1-6	CASRGWTVNSPLHF	TGTGCCAGCAGGGGATGGACAGTCAATTCACCCCTCCACTTT
TRBV27	-	-	TRBJ1-6	CASSLSMGDSPLHF	TGTGCCAGCAGTTTATCGATGGGGGATTCACCCCTCCACTTT
TRBV5-1	TRBD2	-	TRBJ2-7	CASSLAGGQGYEQYF	TGCGCCAGCAGCTTGGCGGGGGGGCAAGGCTACGAGCAGTACTTC
TRBV7-3	TRBD2	once	TRBJ2-1	CASSLFMTSLDNEQFF	TGTGCCAGCAGCTTATTCATGACTAGCCTCGACAATGAGCAGTTCTTC
TRBV27	-	-	TRBJ2-7	CASMRTGDSSYEQYF	TGTGCCAGCATGCGGACGGGGGATAGCTCCTACGAGCAGTACTTC
TRBV6-4	TRBD2	-	TRBJ2-3	CASSESGGESDTQYF	TGTGCCAGCAGTGAAAGCGGGGGGGAATCGGATACGCAGTATTTT
TRBV7-9	-	-	TRBJ2-2	CASSMSPGGTGELFF	TGTGCCAGCAGCATGAGTCCCGGAGGCACCGGGGAGCTGTTTTTT
TRBV5-6	-	-	TRBJ1-2	CASSPGGSGQMETF	TGTGCCAGCAGCCCCGGAGGGAGTGGGCAGATGGAGACCTTC
TRBV9	-	-	TRBJ2-2	CASSVVPGAGTGELFF	TGTGCCAGCAGCGTAGTTCCAGGGGCCGGTACCGGGGAGCTGTTTTTT
TRBV9	TRBD2	-	TRBJ2-1	CASSVAVTSGSLSSYNEQFF	TGTGCCAGCAGCGTAGCTGTGACTAGCGGGAGCCTCAGCTCCTACAATGAGCAGTTCTTC
TRBV18	TRBD2	-	TRBJ2-1	CASSQNSGAYNEQFF	TGTGCCAGCTCACAGAATAGCGGGGCCTACAATGAGCAGTTCTTC
TRBV4-1	-	-	TRBJ1-4	CASSQVKGANEKLFF	TGCGCCAGCAGCCAAGTCAAGGGGGCTAATGAAAAACTGTTTTTT
TRBV18	-	-	TRBJ1-3	CASSPPTGIVGNTIYF	TGTGCCAGCTCACCACCGACAGGAATCGTTGGAAACACCATATATTTT
TRBV9	TRBD2	-	TRBJ2-2	CASRPGLGNTGELFF	TGTGCCAGCAGACCGGGACTAGGAAACACCGGGGAGCTGTTTTTT
TRBV4-3	TRBD2	-	TRBJ2-1	CASSLAGRLNEQFF	TGCGCCAGCAGCTTAGCGGGGCGGCTCAATGAGCAGTTCTTC
TRBV28	TRBD2	-	TRBJ2-5	CASRKRGGVETQYF	TGTGCCAGCAGGAAGCGGGGGGGCGTCGAGACCCAGTACTTC
TRBV6-2/TRBV6-3	-	-	TRBJ2-7	CASSYDTPEQYF	TGTGCCAGCAGTTACGACACCCCCGAGCAGTACTTC